These 14 T cell receptor beta chains were all obtained from the same sample, sequenced in a study of cytomegalovirus exposure and HLA in healthy donors. The PCR ran on 60 Vbeta and 13 Jbeta primers. TCRdb's copy holds only in-frame clones and misses some; the assay was immunoSEQ multiplex PCR. The sample shows more than 95,000 clones, more than 80% of them seen only once. Sequencing input: PBMCs. Receptors originate from a young man in good health and CMV-seropositive.

CDR3 in DNA: TGTGCCAGCAAGACAGGGAACGAAAATGAAAAACTGTTTTTT. This gives the protein CASKTGNENEKLFF. The genes are TRBV6-1 and TRBJ1-4; 7 bases are shared with TRBD1. The CDR3 extends over 14 amino acids. Germline lookup yields CDR1 MNHNS and CDR2 SASEGT. Trimming took 7 bases from V and 5 from J; bases not matched to a gene: 7.

This clone turned up a few times. CDR3 protein: CASSFPESSYNEQFF. CDR3 nucleotides: TGTGCCAGCAGTTTTCCGGAGTCTTCCTACAATGAGCAGTTCTTC. J is TRBJ2-1 and V is TRBV27; D is ambiguous. Germline V gene sequence: CDR1 MNHEY, CDR2 SMNVEV (reference sequence). The CDR3 consists of 15 residues. V lost 3 bases to trimming and J lost 1 base, with 10 bases between them.

Concerning this clone itself: The junction departs from the called germline gene at one end, perhaps through a read error. The gene calls are TRBV7-9 and TRBJ1-1; maybe TRBD1 (5 bases). CDR1 and CDR2 (germline): SEHNR, FQNEAQ (reference sequence). The length of the CDR3 is 17 residues. CDR3 in amino acids: CSSSLGLQPVSGTEAFF. Here the CDR3 DNA reads TGTTCCAGCAGCTTGGGACTCCAACCAGTCAGTGGCACTGAAGCTTTCTTT.

The J gene is TRBJ2-5, the V gene TRBV6-5; D gene unclear. The tail of the sequence fits TRBJ2-7 better, so the J call may be wrong. The CDR3 consists of 14 residues. CDR1 and CDR2 (germline): MNHEY, SVGAGI. CDR3 in amino acids: CASSYSPRSYEQYF. Written as DNA, the CDR3 is TGTGCCAGCAGTTACTCGCCGCGCTCCTACGAGCAGTACTTC.

Concerning this clone itself: At one boundary the junction diverges from the germline segment, which might be a read error. The chain links TRBV5-1 to TRBJ2-1; 7 nucleotides align to TRBD2. CDR1 SGHRS and CDR2 YFSETQ come from the germline V gene. This CDR3 comprises 16 residues. The CDR3 here is CASSLDPGGAYNEQLF. Here the CDR3 DNA reads TGCGCCAGCAGCTTGGATCCGGGGGGTGCCTACAATGAGCAGCTCTTC. The full variable domain, in which reference TRBV5-1 and TRBJ2-1 provide the parts outside the CDR3, is KAGVTQTPRYLIKTRGQQVTLSCSPISGHRSVSWYQQTPGQGLQFLFEYFSETQRNKGNFPGRFSGRQFSNSRSEMNVSTLELGDSALYLCASSLDPGGAYNEQLFGPGTRLTVL.

This sequence joins TRBV6-1 and TRBJ2-2; D is possibly TRBD1 (7 bases). Looked up from germline, CDR1 is MNHNS and CDR2 is SASEGT. V lost 1 base, J lost 5 bases, and 17 bases lay in between. The CDR3 runs 17 residues. The CDR3 DNA is TGTGCCAGCAGTGAAGTCAGGGGGGCGATGTGGACCGGGGAGCTGTTTTTT. It codes for CASSEVRGAMWTGELFF.

The V gene is TRBV7-9, the J gene TRBJ1-1, with 10 bases matching TRBD1. Germline CDR1 reads SEHNR; CDR2 reads FQNEAQ (reference sequence). V dropped 6 bases and J dropped 4; count of bases not matched to a gene: 11. This CDR3 comprises 16 residues. In DNA form, the CDR3 reads TGTGCCAGCAGTCTTAGGCCGGGACAGGGGACCACTGAAGCTTTCTTT. Its translation: CASSLRPGQGTTEAFF.

Concerning this clone itself: At one end the junction does not follow the germline gene, possibly because of a read error. The gene calls are TRBV7-2 and TRBJ2-4, with 7 bases matching TRBD1. CDR3 length: 16 amino acids. Germline V gene data show CDR1 as SGHTA and CDR2 as FQGNSA. The CDR3 protein is CASSSPTGLAKNSQYF. The DNA for the CDR3 is TGTGCCAGCAGCTCGCCGACAGGGTTGGCCAAAAACAGTCAGTACTTC.

This chain uses TRBV5-1 with TRBJ2-7, with 8 bases matching TRBD2. The CDR3 is 11 amino acids. J lost 6 bases, V lost 7 bases, and 3 bases had no gene match. Per the germline V gene, CDR1 is SGHRS and CDR2 is YFSETQ. The chain's CDR3 is CASARGGEQYF. The CDR3 coding sequence is TGCGCCAGCGCCCGGGGGGGCGAGCAGTACTTC.

V and J are TRBV10-3 and TRBJ2-6; 12 bases map to TRBD1. V gave up 0 bases and J gave up 4 bases; unmatched junction bases: 7. CDR3 length: 19 residues. Per the germline V gene, CDR1 is ENHRY and CDR2 is SYGVKD. CDR3 bases: TGTGCCATCAGTGAGTCGTCCGGGACAGGGGGCGCAGGGGCCAACGTCCTGACTTTC. This encodes CAISESSGTGGAGANVLTF.

V usage is TRBV6-5 and J usage is TRBJ2-7; D ambiguous. The length of the CDR3 is 11 residues. Germline loops: CDR1 MNHEY, CDR2 SVGAGI. Trimming took off 0 bases at V and 7 bases at J, with 4 bases between the two ends. The CDR3 region is CASSYSEEQYF. Written as DNA, the CDR3 is TGTGCCAGCAGTTACTCCGAGGAGCAGTACTTC.

The chain links TRBV2 to TRBJ2-6; 7 bases are a match to TRBD1. Germline loops: CDR1 SNHLY, CDR2 FYNNEI. After removal of 6 bases from V and 0 bases from J, the junction contained 8 bases not matched to a gene. CDR3 size: 17 residues. CDR3 sequence reads: CASSSQGQSSGANVLTF. The CDR3 bases are TGTGCCAGCAGCTCCCAGGGACAGTCCTCTGGGGCCAACGTCCTGACTTTC.

This chain connects TRBV10-1 to TRBJ1-1, with D maybe TRBD1 (5 bases). Trimming removed 6 bases from V and 13 bases from J, with 21 bases in between. The CDR3 totals 13 residues. CDR1 WNHNN and CDR2 SYGVQD come from the germline V gene (reference sequence). The DNA for the CDR3 is TGCGCCAGCAGCCCCCGGACGCGGGGGAAGGTTTTCTTT. This encodes CASSPRTRGKVFF.

J is TRBJ2-2 and V is TRBV15; maybe TRBD1 (6 bases). Germline V CDR1 and CDR2: LNHNV, YYDKDF (reference sequence). The CDR3 is 14 amino acids. Trimming took 0 bases from V and 9 from J, leaving 11 bases between them. Written as DNA, the CDR3 is TGTGCCACCAGCAGAGATCCCAGGGGCTGGGAGCTGTTTTTT. Its protein is CATSRDPRGWELFF.